What follows describes a single T cell receptor (beta chain). Its antigen remains unidentified. Base-call qualities are not available, and no considerably larger clone is one nucleotide away. Flow cytometry confirmed the purity of CD4+ and CD8+ cells that had been isolated by positive magnetic bead selection on an AutoMACS. After a first flow cytometry screen using a TCR V beta antibody panel, clonal expansions were characterized through TCRB deep sequencing of sorted CD8+ fractions. Isolation of peripheral blood mononuclear cells was done through Ficoll-Paque PLUS density gradient separation. Using Nucleospin Tissue or Tissue XS kits, DNA was extracted from CD4-enriched, CD8-enriched or PBMC samples, with quantification by a Qubit 2.0 fluorometer. The immunoSEQ assay was applied to genomic DNA for TCRB CDR3 sequencing. As for the authors' bioinformatics: Patient CD8+ clones larger than 1% were compared against published virus-specific TCRB sequences, and only a few matched. Analyses were restricted to productive TCRB rearrangements. Defining a clone by its unique TCRB CDR3 sequence, the study calculated clonality as a productive clonality index derived from Shannon entropy. To calculate repertoire overlap between two samples, the template counts of each clone were considered relative to each sample's total templates. A correlation with a Spearman r of around 0.6 was found between V-gene usage by flow cytometry and V-gene usage by TCRB sequencing. Sourced from immuneACCESS, this table was stored by TCRdb with only in-frame sequences that have V and J called. A share of the clones is absent; for the studies checked, an unresolved V gene accounts for under half, and the remainder has no known explanation. The D gene and trimming were derived from the DNA, and the V and J assignments and clone size from that table. The sample table records approximately 9,500 clones; 85% of these occur just once. Approximately 8.1% of the sample is in the top ten clones.

The data were taken from a study of somatic mutations in cytotoxic T cells in rheumatoid arthritis (dated by TCRdb to 2016 to 2017). For context, the study as a whole: Patient peripheral blood (about 31 ml EDTA) was drawn right after diagnosis and before any treatment started. Some V beta antibody-stained T-cell populations were flow-sorted on a FACSAria II or Sony SH800 at nearly 100% purity, and sorted V beta1+ cells also underwent TCRB sequencing. To characterize clonality, the study used TCRB deep sequencing while asking whether somatic mutations are carried by expanded CD8+ T-cell clones in newly diagnosed, untreated rheumatoid arthritis. TCRB deep sequencing was performed for some 60 rheumatoid arthritis patients and 20 healthy controls. The median ages of the patient and control groups were essentially identical.

Clipping removes 4 bases from V and 0 bases from J, with 5 as the unmatched junction base count. The CDR3 numbers 15 residues from cysteine through phenylalanine. Just the 45-base CDR3 DNA is kept, in frame starting at base 1. Via the germline V gene (reference sequence), CDR1 is MNHNY and CDR2 SVGAGI. Overall results and qualifications from the work: It was unknown which antigens the expanded CD8+ clones targeted, and their absence from virus-specific databases did not exclude viral specificity. In patients, CD8+ clonality rose with age (Spearman r ~ 0.49), which was not the case in healthy controls. No adjustment for multiple comparisons was made for the slight TRBV07 underrepresentation in patients. In about an eighth of the roughly 60 patients the largest CD8+ clone exceeded 20% of CD8+ cells, and several identical CD8+ TCRB sequences were shared between blood and synovial fluid. There was no significant difference in CD8+ T-cell clonality between rheumatoid arthritis patients and age-matched healthy controls.

Sample: CD8+ T cells sorted from blood. The clonotype was recovered from an adult with rheumatoid arthritis. This chain is built from TRBV6-6 and TRBJ1-1, and 7 junction bases match TRBD1. The CDR3 loop reads CASSWDSDMNTEAFF. The nucleotide sequence reads as follows: TGTGCCAGCAGTTGGGACAGCGACATGAACACTGAAGCTTTCTTT.